Shown below are 10 T cell receptor beta chains from a single sample sequenced in a study of beta chain features in type 1 diabetes. Sequenced material consisted of expressed TCRB transcripts (all of the isolated RNA was reverse transcribed). Repertoires were generated with immunoSEQ multiplex PCR, while TCRdb's copy carries only in-frame clones and drops some. The sample records 810,000 or so clones, around a sixth being singletons. Sequencing used naive CD4+ T cells from blood. The receptors were sampled from a woman aged 18-29 years in good health.

The V and J genes are TRBV10-3 and TRBJ1-2; 8 positions agree with TRBD1. The germline gives CDR1 ENHRY, CDR2 SYGVKD. This CDR3 region has 13 residues. J lost 6 bases, V lost 6 bases, and 6 bases had no gene match. CDR3 region: CAIRPGGLDGYTF. The CDR3 region has the DNA TGTGCCATCAGGCCAGGGGGCCTCGATGGCTACACCTTC.

The chain recombines TRBV7-3 with TRBJ2-1; TRBD2 agrees at 8 bases. CDR1 and CDR2 from the germline V gene are SGHTA and FQGTGA. J lost 7 bases, V lost 2 bases, and 4 bases had no gene match. CDR3 length equals 14 residues. CDR3 amino acids: CASSLAGGVNEQFF. CDR3 bases: TGTGCCAGCAGCTTAGCGGGAGGAGTAAATGAGCAGTTCTTC.

Only a few counts were recorded for this clone. J is TRBJ1-4 and V is TRBV9; D may be TRBD1 (5 bases). Germline CDR1 and CDR2: SGDLS and YYNGEE. This CDR3 has 16 residues. V was trimmed by 0 bases and J by 7 bases, leaving 16 bases between them. The chain's CDR3 is CASSVGGPWGSEKLFF. The CDR3 DNA reads as TGTGCCAGCAGCGTAGGAGGACCGTGGGGGTCTGAAAAACTGTTTTTT.

Points on this clone: This sample includes further DNA sequences coding for the same CDR3. The CDR3 nucleotides read TGTGCCAGCTCACAACAGGGATCGTACGAGCAGTACTTC. This gives the protein CASSQQGSYEQYF. V is TRBV18 and J is TRBJ2-7; D might be TRBD1 (6 bases). Germline assignment: CDR1 KGHSH and CDR2 LQKENI. The CDR3 is 13 residues long. V lost 4 bases to trimming and J lost 4 bases, with 11 bases between them.

The J gene is TRBJ2-2, the V gene TRBV7-2; D is unclear. The CDR3 covers 14 residues. V lost 5 bases and J 1 base, leaving 8 bases between the germline ends. The germline V gene has CDR1 SGHTA and CDR2 FQGNSA. This CDR3 is CASSLQQNTGELFF. The CDR3 nucleotides read TGTGCCAGCAGCCTCCAACAGAACACCGGGGAGCTGTTTTTT.

The chain is built from TRBV7-2 and TRBJ2-5, with 8 nucleotides matching TRBD2. V trimming: 5 bases; J trimming: 4 bases; junction bases outside the gene matches: 6. Germline CDR1 and CDR2: SGHTA and FQGNSA. The CDR3 runs to 14 residues. CDR3: CASSPGLAVETQYF. The CDR3 DNA reads TGTGCCAGCAGCCCCGGACTAGCTGTAGAGACCCAGTACTTC. The whole variable domain, remainder taken from reference TRBV7-2 and TRBJ2-5, is GAGVSQSPSNKVTEKGKDVELRCDPISGHTALYWYRQSLGQGLEFLIYFQGNSAPDKSGLPSDRFSAERTGGSVSTLTIQRTQQEDSAVYLCASSPGLAVETQYFGPGTRLLVL.

A word on this clone: The sample holds other DNA sequences that translate to the same CDR3. V gene TRBV7-2 combines with J gene TRBJ2-7; the D gene is possibly TRBD2 (6 bases). V lost 0 bases and J 2 bases, leaving 11 bases between the germline ends. Germline values: CDR1 SGHTA, CDR2 FQGNSA. CDR3 length: 15 residues. The CDR3 protein is CASSLAGGGAYEQYF. The CDR3 nucleotides read TGTGCCAGCAGCTTAGCGGGAGGAGGAGCCTACGAGCAGTACTTC.

This chain connects TRBV7-9 to TRBJ2-1, with D unresolved. V gave up 7 bases and J gave up 0 bases, with 10 bases separating them. The CDR3 has 14 amino acids. Germline V CDR1 and CDR2: SEHNR, FQNEAQ (reference sequence). The CDR3 spells CASTPGGSYNEQFF. Here the CDR3 DNA reads TGTGCCAGCACTCCCGGTGGCTCCTACAATGAGCAGTTCTTC.

This clone has just a few counts. V usage is TRBV6-1 and J usage is TRBJ2-4; D not resolved. Per germline, CDR1 MNHNS and CDR2 SASEGT. V lost 6 bases and J 1 base, leaving 10 bases between the germline ends. This CDR3 contains 14 residues. The CDR3, as DNA: TGTGCCAGCAGACGAAGCGCCGCCAAAAACATTCAGTACTTC. Its protein product is CASRRSAAKNIQYF.

The V and J genes are TRBV11-2 and TRBJ2-1; D gene uncertain. V lost 2 bases to trimming and J lost 7 bases, with 15 bases between them. The CDR3 runs to 15 residues. CDR1 and CDR2 (germline): SGHAT, FQNNGV. CDR3 coding DNA: TGTGCCAGCAGCTTATGGCCAGCGAGTGGGAATGAGCAGTTCTTC. As protein: CASSLWPASGNEQFF.